This entry describes one T cell receptor beta chain. As yet, its antigen is unknown. Time point in this sample: cycle 4 day 1 (C4D1), after 6 weeks of nivolumab. Each patient's relapse followed autologous stem cell transplantation, and brentuximab vedotin exposure varied. From thawed PBMCs, CD4+ T cells were purified using magnetic negative selection. The V gene's germline CDR1 is SNHLY and CDR2 FYNNEI. This CDR3 is built from 15 residues. V trimming: 4 bases; J trimming: 10 bases; junction bases outside the gene matches: 7. The method was immunoSEQ multiplex PCR; TCRdb's version includes in-frame clones alone and lacks a portion of them. The table records 25,000 to 35,000 clones, about four fifths of them present only once. This specimen belongs to a study of PD-1 blockade in classical Hodgkin lymphoma. Study-wide results and caveats: Significantly greater TCR diversity emerged by C4D1 in CD4+ cells but not CD8+ cells.

The rearrangement uses TRBV2 and TRBJ2-1; 13 nucleotides match TRBD2. The receptor comes from a human donor with classical Hodgkin lymphoma. The sequences come from CD4+ T cells from blood, collected before the fourth cycle of nivolumab. CDR3 DNA: TGTGCCAGCAGTGCCTTCACTAGCGGGGGGGCCGAGCAGTTCTTC. This translates into CASSAFTSGGAEQFF.